The T cell receptor (beta chain) described here comes from a study of beta chain features in type 1 diabetes listed by TCRdb under 2018. Background for the entire study: Mean age, gender distribution, total cell number and subset yield were not different between patients and healthy donors. Naive and central memory subsets were obtained from all 30 or so donors, but regulatory and stem cell-like memory subsets were isolated from only 8 patients and 8 healthy donors. A total of about 110,000,000 sorted cells were examined across all samples, and a strong correlation was observed between cell number per subset and RNA yield. The study compared the TCRB repertoires of sorted circulating CD4+ T cell subsets in recently diagnosed type 1 diabetes patients with those in matched healthy donors. Study-level results and caveats: Because cDNA rather than genomic DNA was sequenced, highly expressing activated cells could have been over-represented, although no difference in activation and CD3 levels was found between groups. HLA sub-analyses involved small numbers of individuals, so any influence of HLA type on TCRB rearrangement remained unresolved. At VDJ recombination sites, type 1 diabetes patients had fewer insertions and more deleted nucleotides, which implies abnormalities in thymic rearrangement. In all four CD4+ subsets, TCRB CDR3 length was moderately but significantly shorter in type 1 diabetes patients. Shorter templates might be favored by PCR, yet because patient and control samples were amplified and corrected together, any such skew would affect both groups equally. The naive, central memory and regulatory TCRB repertoires appeared to resemble one another more closely among patients than among healthy donors.

Regarding this clone: It lacks a known antigen. Base qualities were left out, and no much larger clone turns up one base away.

The CDR3 goes from the cysteine to the phenylalanine over 14 residues. Only the CDR3 region is kept as DNA, spanning 42 bases read in frame from base 1. CDR1 and CDR2, per the germline V gene (reference sequence), are MNHEY and SMNVEV. Trimming takes 1 base from V and 0 bases from J, and the germline ends sit 5 bases apart. Each donor gave one peripheral blood draw, approximately 110 mL on average, collected into heparinised tubes. A BD FACSAria II was used to sort naive, central memory, regulatory and stem cell-like memory CD4+ T cells with a panel that included CD45RO, CCR7, CD25, CD127, CD95 and CD27. All sorted populations exceeded 95% purity. PBMCs were isolated right away by Lymphoprep density gradient centrifugation and were stained directly, without culture. So that batch effects would be minimized, each experiment stained and sorted samples in pairs, pairing one healthy donor with one patient.

The entire isolated RNA was reverse transcribed using the High Capacity cDNA Reverse Transcription Kit, and thus expressed TCRB transcripts were sequenced. Deep immunoSEQ sequencing was applied to naive, central memory and regulatory T cell samples, giving an average of roughly 3.5 million total reads per sample. Sorted cells were lysed in RLT buffer, and RNA was extracted using DNase-treated RNeasy Micro or Mini kits according to cell number. Each cell subset was processed separately to prevent cross-contamination, with patient and healthy donor samples processed together. The immunoSEQ multiplex PCR was used to amplify TCRB sequences from cDNA, generating 87-bp fragments that spanned the CDR3 region. Sequencing of the amplicons was performed on the Illumina HiSeq platform. The study's processing was this. Synthetic template baselines were used to correct PCR bias computationally, reads within Hamming distance 2 were collapsed together, and singletons that could not be merged were discarded. By aligning reads against IMGT, V, D and J genes, CDR3 length, and insertions or deletions at six rearrangement sites were assigned. Within each subset, clonotype counts were normalized to sorted cell number, and only after that were true diversity and Gini coefficients computed with the tcR R package. The overlap coefficient, calculated on TCRB nucleotide sequences, was used to quantify repertoire sharing. As a proxy for the pre-selection repertoire, out-of-frame TCRB sequences from naive cells were analyzed. The clones in this table, taken by TCRdb from immuneACCESS, are in-frame only. Not every clone is retained; where verified, under half of the shortfall comes from an unresolved V gene, and the cause of the rest is unknown. Clone size and the V and J calls come from that table; the DNA yielded D and trimming. This sample gives under 850,000 clones in total; around 15% of them show up just once. The top ten hold 0.022% of the sample.

The rearrangement combines TRBV27 with TRBJ2-3; there is no confident call for the D gene. The sequenced sample was naive CD4+ T cells from blood. Reading the label with the study, this specimen's cell subset or site is: true naive CD4+ T cells. This TCR derives from a young man with type 1 diabetes. The nucleotide sequence reads TGTGCCAGCAGTTTATGGGCTAGCACAGATACGCAGTATTTT. This gives the protein CASSLWASTDTQYF.